Presented here are 27 T cell receptor beta chains from one specimen sequenced in a study of T cells in women clearing cervical HPV infection. Generated by immunoSEQ multiplex PCR, the TCRdb table keeps only in-frame clones and is missing some. The listing records tens of thousands of clones. The sample taken for sequencing was blood buffy coat. The receptors stem from a woman between 18 and 70 years old with a cervical HPV16 infection that either progressed to CIN3+ or cleared (not recorded which).

Note on this clone: The read stops 3 residues short of the end of the CDR3; the missing end is completed from the germline J gene. This chain uses TRBV5-1 with TRBJ2-7; no clear D gene. From germline, CDR1 is SGHRS and CDR2 YFSETQ. The CDR3 loop spans 15 amino acids. With 4 bases removed from V and 0 bases from J, the gap between germline ends came to 14 bases. Incomplete CDR3 DNA: TGCGCCAGCAGCCCTTCGGCAGCGATCTCCTACGAG. Translated: CASSPSAAISYE. The complete CDR3 reads CASSPSAAISYEQYF.

In the case of this clone: The missing CDR3 end, 3 residues past where the read stops, is filled in from the germline J gene. The J gene is TRBJ2-1, the V gene TRBV11-1; TRBD1 aligns across 8 bases. This CDR3 is built from 15 residues. J gave up 6 bases and V 6 bases, and 10 bases lay outside the gene matches. From germline, CDR1 is SGHAT and CDR2 FQDESV (reference sequence). CDR3 in amino acids: CASRRRQGAGNEQFF. The covered CDR3 bases are TGTGCCAGCAGGCGTCGCCAGGGGGCTGGCAATGAG.

With regard to this clone: The DNA ends 3 residues before the CDR3 does, and the rest of the CDR3 is filled in from the germline J gene. The chain employs TRBV10-3 and TRBJ1-2; D uncertain. CDR1 and CDR2 from the germline V gene are ENHRY and SYGVKD. The CDR3 runs 14 residues. Trimming removed 6 bases at V and 1 base at J, with 12 bases between. The DNA read from the CDR3 is TGTGCCATCAGGAGGTTTGGTGATAACTATGGC. It yields the protein CAIRRFGDNYG. The whole CDR3 sequence is CAIRRFGDNYGYTF.

Regarding this clone: The read finishes 3 residues shy of the CDR3 end, and the germline J gene is used to complete it. V is TRBV5-1 and J is TRBJ2-1, with D possibly TRBD2 on 7 matching bases. The V end lost 0 bases, the J end lost 2 bases, and 18 bases lay between the germline ends. This CDR3 spans 18 amino acids. The germline V gene has CDR1 SGHRS and CDR2 YFSETQ. The CDR3 bases that were read are TGCGCCAGCAGCTTGGTTGGGGGGGGGCCACGGACCTACAATGAG. Translated: CASSLVGGGPRTYNE. The CDR3 in its entirety is CASSLVGGGPRTYNEQFF.

About this clone: The observed sequence ends 3 residues before the CDR3 terminus, with the missing tail filled in from the germline J gene. This sequence joins TRBV18 and TRBJ2-5; tentative D call: TRBD2 (6 bases). The CDR3 contains 13 residues. Germline CDR1 reads KGHSH; CDR2 reads LQKENI. Trimming took off 3 bases at V and 3 bases at J, with 8 bases between the two ends. The CDR3 bases that were read are TGTGCCAGCTCACCTGGAGGGGAAGAGACC. As protein: CASSPGGEET. The full CDR3 protein is CASSPGGEETQYF.

In the case of this clone: From the germline J gene comes the end of the CDR3, since the read stops 3 residues before it. The chain joins TRBV19 to TRBJ2-3; D is possibly TRBD1 (6 bases). V gave up 7 bases and J gave up 0 bases, with 14 bases separating them. The CDR3 contains 15 residues. Germline V gene data show CDR1 as LNHDA and CDR2 as SQIVND (reference sequence). The CDR3 loop is CASKEGVSSTDTQYF. The sequenced CDR3 bases are TGTGCCAGTAAAGAGGGGGTTTCTAGCACAGATACG.

In the case of this clone: The DNA ends 3 residues before the CDR3 does, and the rest of the CDR3 is filled in from the germline J gene. The gene calls are TRBV29-1 and TRBJ2-6; 7 bases map to TRBD2. This CDR3 comprises 14 residues. V was clipped by 0 bases and J by 11 bases; unmatched bases: 7. Per the germline V gene, CDR1 is SQVTM and CDR2 is ANQGSEA. CDR3 region: CSVEETSPLYVLTF. The CDR3 DNA, read in part, is TGCAGCGTTGAAGAGACTAGCCCCCTTTACGTC. Filled out from reference TRBV29-1 and TRBJ2-6, the complete variable domain reads SAVISQKPSRDICQRGTSLTIQCQVDSQVTMMFWYRQQPGQSLTLIATANQGSEATYESGFVIDKFPISRPNLTFSTLTVSNMSPEDSSIYLCSVEETSPLYVLTFGAGSRLTVL.

The CDR3 is CASSSEAQGVAEAFF. CDR3 bases read: TGTGCCAGCAGCAGCGAGGCGCAAGGGGTAGCTGAA. This chain joins TRBV7-8 and TRBJ1-1, with D maybe TRBD1 (5 bases). The observed sequence ends 3 residues before the CDR3 terminus, with the missing tail filled in from the germline J gene. CDR3 length equals 15 residues. Germline V gives CDR1 SGHVS, CDR2 FQNEAQ. V lost 5 bases and J 6 bases, leaving 19 bases between the germline ends.

With regard to this clone: Read coverage stops 3 residues before the CDR3 terminus; the germline J gene supplies the remainder. The chain uses TRBV20-1 and TRBJ1-4; D perhaps matches TRBD1 (5 bases). Germline CDR1 reads DFQATT; CDR2 reads SNEGSKA (reference sequence). The CDR3 has 11 residues. Trimming stripped 0 bases from V and 10 bases from J, with 6 bases between. The sequenced part of the CDR3 DNA is TGCAGTGCTAGAGAGGGGGGAAAA. This translates into CSAREGGK. The complete CDR3 sequence is CSAREGGKLFF.

Note on this clone: The CDR3 goes on 3 residues after the read ends, and that part is filled in from the germline J gene. This chain connects TRBV18 to TRBJ1-1; D is perhaps TRBD1 (5 bases). V lost 3 bases, J lost 1 base, and 12 bases lay in between. CDR1 and CDR2 from the germline V gene are KGHSH and LQKENI. CDR3 length equals 15 residues. The CDR3 loop is CASSPPGQTNTEAFF. The CDR3 DNA, read in part, is TGTGCCAGCTCACCGCCTGGACAAACGAACACTGAA.

Comment on this clone: Coverage ceases 3 residues before the CDR3 finishes, and the germline J gene fills in the end. J is TRBJ2-3 and V is TRBV11-3; D is unresolved. CDR3 size: 15 residues. Germline V gene data show CDR1 as SGHNT and CDR2 as YENEEA. CDR3 in amino acids: CASSASLQSQETQYF. The sequenced CDR3 bases are TGTGCCAGCAGCGCTTCTTTACAGTCGCAAGAGACG.

Of note for this clone: The sequenced fragment ends 3 residues before the CDR3 boundary, so the rest is inferred from the germline J gene. V usage is TRBV11-2 and J usage is TRBJ1-4, with a tentative D call TRBD1 (5 bases). Trimming removed 0 bases at V and 8 bases at J, with 13 bases between. Germline CDR1 and CDR2: SGHAT and FQNNGV. This CDR3 contains 15 residues. CDR3 protein: CASSLERTRREKLFF. The covered CDR3 bases are TGTGCCAGCAGCTTAGAGCGGACAAGGAGGGAAAAA.

The CDR3 DNA, read in part, is TGTGCCAGCAGCCCTAGCCGGGACAGGGTAAACCCTAACTATGGC. It codes for CASSPSRDRVNPNYG. The full CDR3 protein is CASSPSRDRVNPNYGYTF. The genes are TRBV4-2 and TRBJ1-2, with 9 nucleotides matching TRBD1. The CDR3 goes on 3 residues after the read ends, and that part is filled in from the germline J gene. V trimming: 4 bases; J trimming: 0 bases; junction bases outside the gene matches: 12. The CDR3 is made up of 18 amino acids. Germline values: CDR1 LGHNA, CDR2 YNFKEQ.

Note on this clone: The CDR3 end is not reached by the read, which stops 3 residues before it; the germline J gene fills it in. The V and J genes are TRBV20-1 and TRBJ1-1, with D possibly being TRBD1 (5 bases). CDR3 size: 14 residues. Germline CDR1 and CDR2: DFQATT and SNEGSKA (reference sequence). The germline V and J ends were trimmed by 2 bases and 1 base, with 11 bases remaining between them. This CDR3 reads CSARLGHRNTEAFF. The sequenced CDR3 bases are TGCAGTGCTAGACTCGGACACCGGAACACTGAA.

Turning to this clone: Read data end 3 residues before the CDR3 end; the end is taken from the germline J gene. The rearrangement uses TRBV5-1 and TRBJ2-2, with a weak D call TRBD1 (7 bases). V was shortened by 4 bases and J by 3 bases, with 19 bases between the two germline ends. The CDR3 is 17 amino acids. CDR1 and CDR2 (germline): SGHRS, YFSETQ. CDR3 DNA (partial): TGCGCCAGCAGCCAGTGGGTCCAGGGGGGTGACACCGGGGAG. Translation: CASSQWVQGGDTGE. The CDR3 in full is CASSQWVQGGDTGELFF. The variable domain in full, completed from reference TRBV5-1 and TRBJ2-2, reads KAGVTQTPRYLIKTRGQQVTLSCSPISGHRSVSWYQQTPGQGLQFLFEYFSETQRNKGNFPGRFSGRQFSNSRSEMNVSTLELGDSALYLCASSQWVQGGDTGELFFGEGSRLTVL.

Turning to this clone: The CDR3 end lies 3 residues beyond the end of the read and is filled in from the germline J gene. This chain uses TRBV11-3 with TRBJ2-1, with 11 bases that match TRBD2. CDR3 size: 15 residues. Germline lookup yields CDR1 SGHNT and CDR2 YENEEA. Losses at the gene ends were 3 bases for V and 5 bases for J; bases not matched to a gene: 3. The CDR3 sequence is CASSFSGRADNEQFF. The CDR3 DNA, read in part, is TGTGCCAGCAGCTTTAGCGGGAGGGCCGACAATGAG.

Concerning this clone itself: Sequencing ends 3 residues short of the CDR3 end; the germline J gene provides the rest. The chain uses TRBV2 and TRBJ1-2, with D tentatively TRBD1 (6 bases). Trimming took 1 base from V and 4 from J, leaving 13 bases between them. From germline, CDR1 is SNHLY and CDR2 FYNNEI. The CDR3 covers 15 residues. Incomplete CDR3 DNA: TGTGCCAGCAGTGAAGAGGGGGTATCCATCTATGGC. Protein product: CASSEEGVSIYG. The whole CDR3 region reads CASSEEGVSIYGYTF.

Remarks on this clone: The read ends 3 residues shy of where the CDR3 ends; the end is completed using the germline J gene. V usage is TRBV5-1 and J usage is TRBJ1-2; D unresolved. V lost 2 bases, J lost 6 bases, and 14 bases lay in between. The CDR3 extends over 14 amino acids. Per germline, CDR1 SGHRS and CDR2 YFSETQ. CDR3 sequence reads: CASSLGRPEDGYTF. CDR3 DNA, as far as it was read: TGCGCCAGCAGCTTAGGGCGCCCCGAGGATGGC.

CDR3 region: CASSLSGSGANVLTF. The DNA read from the CDR3 is TGTGCCAGCAGCTTGTCCGGGTCTGGGGCCAACGTC. The V gene is TRBV5-5, the J gene TRBJ2-6, with D uncertain. The observed sequence ends 3 residues before the CDR3 terminus, with the missing tail filled in from the germline J gene. Germline V lookup: CDR1 SGHKS, CDR2 YYEKEE (reference sequence). Between the trimmed V and J ends, which lost 1 base and 1 base, there was a span of 6 bases. This CDR3 spans 15 amino acids.

With regard to this clone: The read finishes 3 residues shy of the CDR3 end, and the germline J gene is used to complete it. The chain carries TRBV6-4 and TRBJ2-1; 12 bases line up with TRBD2. The CDR3 is made up of 14 amino acids. Germline CDR1 MRHNA, CDR2 SNTAGT. V lost 6 bases and J lost 9; bases outside the gene matches: 6. CDR3 loop: CASRTTSGGSEQFF. CDR3 DNA (partial): TGTGCCAGCAGAACTACTAGCGGGGGGTCTGAG.

Note on this clone: The CDR3 end lies 3 residues beyond the end of the read and is filled in from the germline J gene. The chain is built from TRBV7-2 and TRBJ2-1; D may be TRBD1 (5 bases). The CDR3 spans 13 residues. Germline lookup yields CDR1 SGHTA and CDR2 FQGNSA. The V end lost 2 bases, the J end lost 6 bases, and 8 bases lay between the germline ends. The covered CDR3 bases are TGTGCCAGCAGCTTATATCAGGGCAATGAG. Protein: CASSLYQGNE. The CDR3 in full is CASSLYQGNEQFF.

In the case of this clone: The read stops 3 residues short of the end of the CDR3; the missing end is completed from the germline J gene. The J gene is TRBJ1-2, the V gene TRBV30, with D possibly matching TRBD1 (5 bases). The CDR3 is made up of 15 amino acids. Per the germline V gene, CDR1 is GTSNPN and CDR2 is SVGIG (reference sequence). The part of the CDR3 DNA that was read is TGTGCCTGGAGTGCTAACAGGCGACCCACCTACGAC. It translates to CAWSANRRPTYD. The whole CDR3 sequence reads CAWSANRRPTYDYTF. Looking up the rest from reference TRBV30 and TRBJ1-2 gives the full variable domain: SQTIHQWPATLVQPVGSPLSLECTVEGTSNPNLYWYRQAAGRGLQLLFYSVGIGQISSEVPQNLSASRPQDRQFILSSKKLLLSDSGFYLCAWSANRRPTYDYTFGSGTRLTVV.

Turning to this clone: Read coverage stops 3 residues before the CDR3 terminus; the germline J gene supplies the remainder. At the DNA level, this CDR3 is encoded by other sequences in the same sample as well. The rearrangement joins TRBV7-2 to TRBJ1-5, with 8 bases identical to TRBD1. CDR3 length: 13 residues. Per germline, CDR1 SGHTA and CDR2 FQGNSA. V was pared by 8 bases and J by 3 bases, with 3 bases of the junction left unmatched. The sequenced part of the CDR3 DNA is TGTGCCAGCGGACAGGGTACCAATCAGCCC. This translates into CASGQGTNQP. The complete CDR3 sequence is CASGQGTNQPQHF.

With respect to this clone: The CDR3 end lies 3 residues beyond the end of the read and is filled in from the germline J gene. This chain uses TRBV5-6 with TRBJ1-1; no clear D. Deletions cut 2 bases from V and 1 base from J, with 3 bases between. This CDR3 has 12 amino acids. Germline CDR1 is SGHDT and CDR2 is YYEEEE. Incomplete CDR3 DNA: TGTGCCAGCAGCTTCGGGAACACTGAA. Encoded protein: CASSFGNTE. The whole CDR3 is CASSFGNTEAFF.

To note about this clone: The read ends 3 residues before the CDR3 terminus; that terminus is restored from the germline J gene. The chain couples TRBV11-2 to TRBJ2-3; D is unclear. Germline CDR1 reads SGHAT; CDR2 reads FQNNGV. Trimming removed 0 bases at V and 1 base at J, with 8 bases between. CDR3 size: 15 residues. The sequenced CDR3 bases are TGTGCCAGCAGCTTAGAGGGCTGGGGCACAGATACG. This codes for CASSLEGWGTDT. The full CDR3 reads CASSLEGWGTDTQYF.

On this clone itself: The read stops 3 residues short of the end of the CDR3; the missing end is completed from the germline J gene. The J gene is TRBJ2-2, the V gene TRBV5-6; maybe TRBD2 (5 bases). Germline V lookup: CDR1 SGHDT, CDR2 YYEEEE. CDR3 length: 15 amino acids. Trimming left V 2 bases short and J 7 bases short, with 15 bases between. The CDR3 sequence: CASSFDYPMGGELFF. The sequenced CDR3 bases are TGTGCCAGCAGCTTTGACTACCCAATGGGCGGGGAG.

A word on this clone: The observed sequence ends 3 residues before the CDR3 terminus, with the missing tail filled in from the germline J gene. J is TRBJ2-7 and V is TRBV20-1, with a possible D match to TRBD2 (6 bases). Trimming took off 6 bases at V and 2 bases at J, with 20 bases between the two ends. Germline CDR1 and CDR2: DFQATT and SNEGSKA (reference sequence). The CDR3 has 15 amino acids. CDR3 amino acids: CSAPPLGGDAYEQYF. The sequenced CDR3 bases are TGCAGTGCGCCGCCTCTGGGCGGGGACGCCTACGAG.